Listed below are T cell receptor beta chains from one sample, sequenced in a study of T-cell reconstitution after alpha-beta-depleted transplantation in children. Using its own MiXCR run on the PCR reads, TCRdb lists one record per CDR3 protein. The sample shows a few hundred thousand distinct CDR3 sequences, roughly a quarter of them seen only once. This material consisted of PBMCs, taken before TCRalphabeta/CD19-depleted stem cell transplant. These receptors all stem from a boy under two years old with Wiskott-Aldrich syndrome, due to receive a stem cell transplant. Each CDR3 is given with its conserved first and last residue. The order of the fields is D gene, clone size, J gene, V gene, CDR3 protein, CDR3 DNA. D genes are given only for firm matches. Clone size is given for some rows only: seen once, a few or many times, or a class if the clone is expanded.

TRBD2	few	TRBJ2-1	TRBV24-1	CATSDRTSRDEQFF	TGTGCCACCAGTGACCGGACTAGCCGCGATGAGCAGTTCTTC
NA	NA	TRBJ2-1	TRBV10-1	CASSGPNGEQFF	TGCGCCAGCAGTGGGCCGAACGGTGAGCAGTTCTTC
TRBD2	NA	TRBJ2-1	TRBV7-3	CASSPSGEIDNEQFF	TGTGCCAGCAGCCCTAGCGGAGAGATCGACAATGAGCAGTTCTTC
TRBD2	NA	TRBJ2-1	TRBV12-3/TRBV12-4	CASTREVPYNEQFF	TGTGCCAGCACCCGGGAGGTCCCCTACAATGAGCAGTTCTTC
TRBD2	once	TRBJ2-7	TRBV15	CATSSETEGLAGEYEQYF	TGTGCCACCAGCAGCGAAACCGAAGGGCTAGCGGGAGAGTACGAGCAGTACTTC
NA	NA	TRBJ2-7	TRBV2	CASSEFGVSSYEQYF	TGTGCCAGCAGTGAGTTTGGTGTTAGCTCCTACGAGCAGTACTTC
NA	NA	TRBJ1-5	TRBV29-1	CSVGGGNEPQHF	TGCAGCGTGGGCGGGGGAAACGAGCCCCAGCATTTT
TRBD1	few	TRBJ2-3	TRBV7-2	CASSRTGGNTDTQYF	TGTGCCAGCAGCCGGACAGGGGGAAACACAGATACGCAGTATTTT
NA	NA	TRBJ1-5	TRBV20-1	CSALQPYSNQPQHF	TGCAGTGCCCTACAGCCGTATAGCAATCAGCCCCAGCATTTT
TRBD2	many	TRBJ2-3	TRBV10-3	CAISLAGGPVSTDTQYF	TGTGCCATCAGCCTAGCGGGAGGGCCCGTTAGCACAGATACGCAGTATTTT
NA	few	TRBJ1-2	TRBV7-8	CASSEGTRAYGYTF	TGTGCCAGCAGCGAGGGTACGCGGGCCTATGGCTACACCTTC
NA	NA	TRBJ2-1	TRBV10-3	CATRTGSSYNEQFF	TGTGCCACCCGGACGGGGAGCTCCTACAATGAGCAGTTCTTC
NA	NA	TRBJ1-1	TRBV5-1	CASSLGKDSRAFF	TGCGCCAGCAGCTTGGGGAAAGATTCTCGGGCTTTCTTT
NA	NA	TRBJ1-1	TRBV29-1	CSVVLLLNTEAFF	TGCAGCGTTGTACTCCTCCTGAACACTGAAGCTTTCTTT
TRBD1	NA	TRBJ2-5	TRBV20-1	CSARGEGAWETQYF	TGCAGTGCTAGAGGAGAGGGGGCTTGGGAGACCCAGTACTTC
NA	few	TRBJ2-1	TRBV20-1	CSATDYYNEQFF	TGCAGTGCTACGGACTACTACAATGAGCAGTTCTTC
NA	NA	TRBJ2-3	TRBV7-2	CASSLQVPLARTDTQYF	TGTGCCAGCAGCTTACAGGTTCCATTGGCCCGCACAGATACGCAGTATTTT
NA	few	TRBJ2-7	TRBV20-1	CSARPDVYEQYF	TGCAGTGCTCGTCCGGACGTATACGAGCAGTACTTC
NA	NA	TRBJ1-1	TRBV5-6	CASSLQRYRAEAFF	TGTGCCAGCAGCTTGCAAAGGTACCGGGCTGAAGCTTTCTTT
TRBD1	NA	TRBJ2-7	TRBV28	CASSLSFPLDRGTYEQYF	TGTGCCAGCAGTTTAAGTTTCCCATTAGACAGGGGAACCTACGAGCAGTACTTC
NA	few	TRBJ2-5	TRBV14	CASSQGQITQYF	TGTGCCAGCAGCCAAGGGCAGATCACCCAGTACTTC
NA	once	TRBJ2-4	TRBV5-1	CASSLTLARNIQYF	TGCGCCAGCAGCTTGACTCTAGCGAGAAACATTCAGTACTTC
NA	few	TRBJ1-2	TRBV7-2	CASSLGPLVDYGYTF	TGTGCCAGCAGCTTAGGACCGCTAGTCGACTATGGCTACACCTTC
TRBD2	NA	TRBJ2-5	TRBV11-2	CASSWGTSGAQETQYF	TGTGCCAGCAGCTGGGGGACTAGCGGAGCTCAAGAGACCCAGTACTTC
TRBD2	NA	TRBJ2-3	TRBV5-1	CASSLTSGYTDTQYF	TGCGCCAGCAGCTTGACTAGCGGGTATACAGATACGCAGTATTTT
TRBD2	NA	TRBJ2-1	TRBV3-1	CASSQDTGGGLEQFF	TGTGCCAGCAGCCAAGATACGGGGGGAGGGCTTGAGCAGTTCTTC
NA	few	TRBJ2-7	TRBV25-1	CASSEYRGPTSEQYF	TGTGCCAGCAGTGAATATAGGGGACCCACTTCCGAGCAGTACTTC
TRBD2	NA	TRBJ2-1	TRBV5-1	CASSLRIPGRRLDEQFF	TGCGCCAGCAGCTTGCGCATTCCCGGGAGGCGCCTCGATGAGCAGTTCTTC
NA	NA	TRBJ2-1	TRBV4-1	CASRGPRSYNEQFF	TGCGCCAGCAGGGGACCACGCTCCTACAATGAGCAGTTCTTC
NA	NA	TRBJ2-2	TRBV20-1	CSASKDLGTGELFF	TGCAGTGCTAGTAAGGACCTGGGCACCGGGGAGCTGTTTTTT
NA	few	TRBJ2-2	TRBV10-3	CAISERSGESNTGELFF	TGTGCCATCAGTGAGCGATCGGGAGAGTCGAACACCGGGGAGCTGTTTTTT
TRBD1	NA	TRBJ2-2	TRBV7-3	CASSDRGRAGELFF	TGTGCCAGCAGCGACAGGGGGAGGGCCGGGGAGCTGTTTTTT
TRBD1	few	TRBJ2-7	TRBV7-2	CASSLAGTAISYEQYF	TGTGCCAGCAGCTTAGCTGGGACAGCAATTTCCTACGAGCAGTACTTC
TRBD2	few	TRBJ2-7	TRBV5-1	CASSLGLADISYEQYF	TGCGCCAGCAGCTTGGGGCTAGCGGATATTTCCTACGAGCAGTACTTC